This entry lists 5 T cell receptor beta chains sequenced from one sample in a study of CXCR3-negative and CXCR3-positive naive CD8 T cells. UMI-tagged TRB cDNA libraries were built via 5' RACE. TCRdb reprocessed the 5' RACE reads and reports one entry per CDR3 protein, with no DNA. The sample has roughly 89,000 distinct CDR3 sequences, and its top ten clones hold approximately 0.99%. The sequencing sample was made of naive CXCR3- CD8+ T cells from blood. The sample's subset: CD45RO-CCR7+CD27+CD95- naive CD8+ T cells lacking CXCR3 (TNR3-). The receptors derive from a human donor in good health. Some clones in this sample may be carry-over from other donors' samples.

The V and J genes are TRBV7-9 and TRBJ2-1; TCRdb's D call, TRBD1, is unchecked because there is no DNA. There are 17 residues in the CDR3. Germline CDR1 and CDR2: SEHNR and FQNEAQ (reference sequence). This CDR3 reads CASSSNRESTYNDEQFF.

This chain connects TRBV29-1 to TRBJ1-4; TCRdb outputs TRBD1, but without DNA this stays unchecked. This CDR3 is 15 amino acids long. Germline V lookup: CDR1 SQVTM, CDR2 ANQGSEA. The CDR3 loop is CSVEDPQGANEKLFF. Full variable domain (missing parts from reference TRBV29-1 and TRBJ1-4): SAVISQKPSRDICQRGTSLTIQCQVDSQVTMMFWYRQQPGQSLTLIATANQGSEATYESGFVIDKFPISRPNLTFSTLTVSNMSPEDSSIYLCSVEDPQGANEKLFFGSGTQLSVL.

This chain joins TRBV7-9 and TRBJ2-6; the TCRdb D gene call, TRBD1, has no DNA to confirm it. The CDR3 has 15 residues. The germline gives CDR1 SEHNR, CDR2 FQNEAQ (reference sequence). CDR3 sequence: CALRPGASGANVLTF.

The V and J genes are TRBV24-1 and TRBJ2-4; absent DNA, TCRdb's TRBD1 call cannot be checked. The CDR3 consists of 17 residues. Per the germline V gene, CDR1 is KGHDR and CDR2 is SFDVKD. This CDR3 reads CATSEGTRVQAKNIQYF.

CDR3 sequence reads: CASSPVPGELFF. The chain joins TRBV18 to TRBJ2-2. The CDR3 consists of 12 residues. Germline values: CDR1 KGHSH, CDR2 LQKENI. The entire variable domain, with the rest obtained from reference TRBV18 and TRBJ2-2, is as follows: NAGVMQNPRHLVRRRGQEARLRCSPMKGHSHVYWYRQLPEEGLKFMVYLQKENIIDESGMPKERFSAEFPKEGPSILRIQQVVRGDSAAYFCASSPVPGELFFGEGSRLTVL.